Below, 27 T cell receptor beta chains from the same sample are listed, as sequenced in a study of molecular identifiers for immune sequencing clone quantification. TCRdb analysed the PCR reads with MiXCR anew, one entry per CDR3 protein. The sample contains under 350,000 distinct CDR3 sequences, under 25% of which appear only once. Sequences were obtained from naive CD8+ T cells from blood, with Jurkat cell RNA spiked in. Stated subset: FACS-sorted CD8+CD4-CCR7+CD45RA+ naive T cells. These receptors were collected from a human donor in good health. Some libraries in this study had Jurkat cell RNA spiked in.

This sequence joins TRBV2 and TRBJ2-3; no clear D. The V end lost 5 bases, the J end lost 4 bases, and 16 bases lay between the germline ends. CDR1 is SNHLY and CDR2 is FYNNEI in the germline V gene. The CDR3 covers 15 residues. The CDR3 here is CASSTTIRFADTQYF. The CDR3 DNA follows: TGTGCCAGCAGTACTACAATAAGGTTTGCAGATACGCAGTATTTT.

This clonotype was counted a few times. The chain combines TRBV11-2 with TRBJ2-7; D is perhaps TRBD1 (5 bases). The CDR3 runs 14 residues. Germline loops: CDR1 SGHAT, CDR2 FQNNGV. Trimming took 1 base from V and 6 from J, leaving 13 bases between them. CDR3 sequence reads: CASSLVGPGIEQYF. The CDR3 DNA is TGTGCCAGCAGCTTAGTAGGACCAGGGATCGAGCAGTACTTC.

This clonotype was counted a few times. The chain has TRBV20-1 and TRBJ2-5; no clear D gene. Germline CDR1 DFQATT, CDR2 SNEGSKA (reference sequence). The V end lost 3 bases, the J end lost 8 bases, and 16 bases lay between the germline ends. The CDR3 is 13 amino acids. The CDR3 DNA is TGCAGTGCTAGGGGTCAGCTTCAGGTCACCCAGTACTTC. Protein product: CSARGQLQVTQYF.

This chain links TRBV6-5 with TRBJ2-3; D is uncertain. This CDR3 has 15 residues. Germline lookup yields CDR1 MNHEY and CDR2 SVGAGI. Trimming stripped 2 bases from V and 2 bases from J, with 11 bases between. The CDR3 sequence: CASSYGPVHTDTQYF. Here the CDR3 DNA reads TGTGCCAGCAGTTACGGACCGGTACACACAGATACGCAGTATTTT.

The genes are TRBV4-2 and TRBJ1-5, with D possibly being TRBD1 (5 bases). Trimming removed 1 base at V and 0 bases at J, with 13 bases between. This CDR3 spans 17 amino acids. CDR1 and CDR2 (germline): LGHNA, YNFKEQ. The CDR3 nucleotides are TGTGCCAGCAGCCAAGTTGGGGACGGGATTAGCAATCAGCCCCAGCATTTT. Translation gives CASSQVGDGISNQPQHF.

This clonotype was counted many times. V is TRBV7-9 and J is TRBJ2-3, with 7 bases that match TRBD1. The trim removed 4 bases at V and 3 bases at J, leaving 10 bases unmatched. The CDR3 covers 16 residues. Germline values: CDR1 SEHNR, CDR2 FQNEAQ (reference sequence). The CDR3 protein is CASSSRTGLRTDTQYF. The CDR3 DNA sequence: TGTGCCAGCAGCTCCAGGACAGGATTAAGAACAGATACGCAGTATTTT.

The chain employs TRBV7-9 and TRBJ2-7; 8 bases map to TRBD1. J gave up 3 bases and V 4 bases, and 8 bases lay outside the gene matches. The CDR3 runs 15 residues. The germline V gene has CDR1 SEHNR and CDR2 FQNEAQ (reference sequence). CDR3 protein: CASSSPGQDLYEQYF. Here the CDR3 DNA reads TGTGCCAGCAGCTCACCGGGACAGGACCTCTACGAGCAGTACTTC. Using reference TRBV7-9 and TRBJ2-7 for the parts outside the CDR3, the full variable domain is DTGVSQNPRHKITKRGQNVTFRCDPISEHNRLYWYRQTLGQGPEFLTYFQNEAQLEKSRLLSDRFSAERPKGSFSTLEIQRTEQGDSAMYLCASSSPGQDLYEQYFGPGTRLTVT.

V is TRBV27 and J is TRBJ1-6, with D maybe TRBD1 (5 bases). CDR3 size: 13 residues. Trimming took off 6 bases at V and 10 bases at J, with 13 bases between the two ends. In germline, CDR1 is MNHEY, CDR2 SMNVEV (reference sequence). The CDR3 loop reads CASRLGAASPLHF. The CDR3 region has the DNA TGTGCCAGCAGGCTAGGGGCTGCCTCACCCCTCCACTTT.

This clonotype was detected a few times. The chain joins TRBV12-3 or TRBV12-4 to TRBJ1-2; 9 nucleotides align to TRBD1. CDR3 length: 19 amino acids. After removal of 6 bases from V and 8 bases from J, the junction contained 25 bases not matched to a gene. The CDR3 loop reads CASSSGQGGPVFTMRGYTF. The CDR3, as DNA: TGTGCCAGCAGCTCGGGACAGGGCGGACCCGTCTTTACTATGCGAGGCTACACCTTC.

V gene TRBV3-1 combines with J gene TRBJ2-3; maybe TRBD2 (5 bases). The CDR3 length is 16 residues. V lost 0 bases and J 2 bases, leaving 12 bases between the germline ends. Germline CDR1 LGHDT, CDR2 YNNKEL (reference sequence). The CDR3: CASSQEEGGYTDTQYF. DNA for the CDR3: TGTGCCAGCAGCCAAGAAGAGGGCGGGTACACAGATACGCAGTATTTT.

Ten or more counts support this clonotype. This chain joins TRBV7-6 and TRBJ2-3, with 9 positions matching TRBD1. V was clipped by 5 bases and J by 1 base; unmatched bases: 4. Germline V gene lookup returns CDR1 SGHVS and CDR2 FNYEAQ. The CDR3 runs 15 residues. The CDR3 DNA follows: TGTGCCAGCAGCCAATGGGACAGGGGCACAGATACGCAGTATTTT. As protein: CASSQWDRGTDTQYF. Complete variable domain (other parts from reference TRBV7-6 and TRBJ2-3): GAGVSQSPRYKVTKRGQDVALRCDPISGHVSLYWYRQALGQGPEFLTYFNYEAQQDKSGLPNDRFSAERPEGSISTLTIQRTEQRDSAMYRCASSQWDRGTDTQYFGPGTRLTVL.

This clonotype was detected many times. This chain connects TRBV19 to TRBJ2-7, with 11 bases that match TRBD2. CDR3 length: 15 residues. Germline V gene lookup returns CDR1 LNHDA and CDR2 SQIVND (reference sequence). The ends lost 5 bases at V and 3 bases at J; junction bases unmatched: 6. The CDR3 reads CASSSSGGTFYEQYF. DNA of the CDR3: TGTGCCAGTAGTTCTAGCGGGGGGACCTTCTACGAGCAGTACTTC.

This clonotype was recorded many times. J is TRBJ2-2 and V is TRBV7-2; TRBD2 matches at 13 bases. V shed 8 bases, J shed 4 bases, and the junction held 4 bases outside the gene matches. This CDR3 has 15 amino acids. Per germline, CDR1 SGHTA and CDR2 FQGNSA. The chain's CDR3 is CASGTSGIFTGELFF. The DNA of the CDR3 is TGTGCCAGCGGGACTAGCGGGATTTTCACCGGGGAGCTGTTTTTT.

As regards this clonotype: A clone one base away is much larger, so this may be a read error. The genes are TRBV4-1 and TRBJ2-7; D gene uncertain. The CDR3 length is 13 residues. From germline, CDR1 is MGHRA and CDR2 YSYEKL. In DNA, the CDR3 is TGCGCCAGCAGCCAAGTCAGCTATTACGAGCAGTGCTTC. Translation gives CASSQVSYYEQCF.

About this clonotype: A much larger clone differs by one base, so this may be a read error. The V and J genes are TRBV7-6 and TRBJ2-2; D gene uncertain. Looked up from germline, CDR1 is SGHVS and CDR2 is FNYEAQ. The CDR3 runs 16 residues. V lost 0 bases and J 3 bases, leaving 11 bases between the germline ends. DNA of the CDR3: TGTGCCAGCAGCTTAGCGACTGGGTCCGACACCGGGGAGCTGTTTTTT. It is translated as CASSLATGSDTGELFF.

This clonotype was detected only a few times. A read error may explain this, as a much larger clone is one base away. This chain's CDR3 is CASSSVSRANEQVF. DNA for the CDR3: TGTGCCAGCAGCTCCGTGAGTCGGGCCAATGAGCAGGTCTTC. The genes are TRBV7-2 and TRBJ2-1; no clear D. CDR1 SGHTA and CDR2 FQGNSA come from the germline V gene. CDR3 length: 14 amino acids.

This clonotype was observed a handful of times. The V and J genes are TRBV25-1 and TRBJ2-1; possibly TRBD1 for D (5 bases). Germline V gene data show CDR1 as MGHDK and CDR2 as SYGVNS. Deletions cut 2 bases from V and 6 bases from J, with 14 bases between. The CDR3 has 15 amino acids. CDR3 loop: CASSEGAGTFNEQFF. CDR3 nucleotide sequence: TGTGCCAGCAGTGAAGGGGCAGGAACGTTCAATGAGCAGTTCTTC.

The V call is TRBV5-8, the J call TRBJ2-4, with D hard to call. With 3 bases removed from V and 2 bases from J, the gap between germline ends came to 12 bases. The CDR3 covers 15 residues. CDR1 and CDR2 (germline): SGHTS, YDEGEE. Written as DNA, the CDR3 is TGTGCCAGCAGCTATACTCGGCCGACCAAAAACATTCAGTACTTC. It translates to CASSYTRPTKNIQYF. The full variable domain, rest sourced from reference TRBV5-8 and TRBJ2-4, is EAGVTQSPTHLIKTRGQQATLRCSPISGHTSVYWYQQALGLGLQFLLWYDEGEERNRGNFPPRFSGRQFPNYSSELNVNALELEDSALYLCASSYTRPTKNIQYFGAGTRLSVL.

This clonotype was recorded many times. This chain joins TRBV5-1 and TRBJ2-7; 9 bases are a match to TRBD2. Germline V gene sequence: CDR1 SGHRS, CDR2 YFSETQ. The CDR3 runs 15 residues. With V trimmed by 4 bases and J by 2 bases, 7 bases remained unmatched. The CDR3 nucleotides read TGCGCCAGCAGCCCCGGACTAGCGAGCCCCTACGAGCAGTACTTC. Protein: CASSPGLASPYEQYF.

This clonotype was detected ten times or more. The chain is built from TRBV7-8 and TRBJ2-7, with D maybe TRBD1 (6 bases). The CDR3 is 13 amino acids. CDR1 and CDR2 from the germline V gene are SGHVS and FQNEAQ. The germline V and J ends were trimmed by 5 bases and 0 bases, with 8 bases remaining between them. The CDR3 sequence is CASSQGPSYEQYF. As DNA, the CDR3 is TGTGCCAGCAGCCAGGGGCCCTCCTACGAGCAGTACTTC.

The chain joins TRBV3-1 to TRBJ2-2, with D unresolved. This CDR3 comprises 14 residues. V was clipped by 0 bases and J by 5 bases, with 7 bases between them. The germline CDR1 and CDR2 sequences are LGHDT and YNNKEL (reference sequence). In nucleotides, the CDR3 is TGTGCCAGCAGCCAAGACGTGGGAACCGGGGAGCTGTTTTTT. Protein sequence: CASSQDVGTGELFF.

The V call is TRBV6-2 or TRBV6-3, the J call TRBJ2-3, with a possible D match to TRBD2 (6 bases). Germline V lookup: CDR1 MNHEY, CDR2 SVGEGT. V dropped 5 bases and J dropped 4 bases, with 13 bases sitting between them. CDR3 length equals 14 residues. CDR3 bases: TGTGCCAGCAGTCCTACCCGACTAGCAGATACGCAGTATTTT. It translates to CASSPTRLADTQYF.

The V and J genes are TRBV5-6 and TRBJ2-5; a possible D gene is TRBD1 (6 bases). CDR1 is SGHDT and CDR2 is YYEEEE in the germline V gene. Trimming shortened V by 1 base and J by 2 bases, and 15 bases separated the two germline ends. The CDR3 runs 16 residues. The CDR3, as DNA: TGTGCCAGCAGCTTGTACAGGGAATTTAAGCAAGAGACCCAGTACTTC. Its translation: CASSLYREFKQETQYF.

CDR3 protein: CASSQDLTGEISGANVLTF. CDR3 nucleotide sequence: TGCGCCAGCAGCCAAGATCTAACAGGGGAAATCTCTGGGGCCAACGTCCTGACTTTC. The chain has TRBV4-3 and TRBJ2-6; 7 positions match TRBD1. CDR3 length: 19 amino acids. CDR1 LGHNA and CDR2 YSLEER come from the germline V gene. V trimming: 0 bases; J trimming: 0 bases; junction bases outside the gene matches: 8.

Only a few counts were recorded for this clonotype. This chain uses TRBV4-3 with TRBJ1-1, with D possibly matching TRBD1 (6 bases). V lost 1 base and J lost 5, with 14 bases in between. The length of the CDR3 is 15 residues. CDR1 and CDR2 from the germline V gene are LGHNA and YSLEER. CDR3 sequence: CASSQGRGWGTEAFF. For the CDR3, the DNA is TGCGCCAGCAGCCAAGGCAGGGGCTGGGGAACTGAAGCTTTCTTT.

V and J are TRBV7-2 and TRBJ2-1; D could derive from TRBD1 or TRBD2 (6 bases each). This CDR3 contains 14 residues. Looked up from germline, CDR1 is SGHTA and CDR2 is FQGNSA. V lost 1 base and J lost 7, with 11 bases in between. The CDR3 coding sequence is TGTGCCAGCAGCTTAGGGGGGGCCTGGAATGAGCAGTTCTTC. Its protein is CASSLGGAWNEQFF.

The sample holds many counts of this clonotype. The chain has TRBV28 and TRBJ2-3, with unresolved D. Deletions cut 3 bases from V and 0 bases from J, with 10 bases between. Germline CDR1 reads MDHEN; CDR2 reads SYDVKM. The CDR3 has 15 amino acids. As DNA, the CDR3 is TGTGCCAGCAGTTTTGGTCCTTATAGCACAGATACGCAGTATTTT. This encodes CASSFGPYSTDTQYF.